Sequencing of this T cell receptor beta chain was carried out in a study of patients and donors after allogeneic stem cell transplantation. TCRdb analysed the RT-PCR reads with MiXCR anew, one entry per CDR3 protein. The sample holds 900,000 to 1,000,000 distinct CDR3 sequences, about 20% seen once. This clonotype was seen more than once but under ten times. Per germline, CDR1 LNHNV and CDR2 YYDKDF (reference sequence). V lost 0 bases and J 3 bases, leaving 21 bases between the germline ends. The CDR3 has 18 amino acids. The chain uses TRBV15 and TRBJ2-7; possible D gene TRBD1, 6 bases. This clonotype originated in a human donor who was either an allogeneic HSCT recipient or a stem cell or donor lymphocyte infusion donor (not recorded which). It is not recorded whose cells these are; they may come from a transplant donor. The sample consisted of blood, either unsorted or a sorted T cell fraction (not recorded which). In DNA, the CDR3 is TGTGCCACCAGCAGAGATCCAACAGGGAGAATCTTCGTCTACGAGCAGTACTTC. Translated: CATSRDPTGRIFVYEQYF.